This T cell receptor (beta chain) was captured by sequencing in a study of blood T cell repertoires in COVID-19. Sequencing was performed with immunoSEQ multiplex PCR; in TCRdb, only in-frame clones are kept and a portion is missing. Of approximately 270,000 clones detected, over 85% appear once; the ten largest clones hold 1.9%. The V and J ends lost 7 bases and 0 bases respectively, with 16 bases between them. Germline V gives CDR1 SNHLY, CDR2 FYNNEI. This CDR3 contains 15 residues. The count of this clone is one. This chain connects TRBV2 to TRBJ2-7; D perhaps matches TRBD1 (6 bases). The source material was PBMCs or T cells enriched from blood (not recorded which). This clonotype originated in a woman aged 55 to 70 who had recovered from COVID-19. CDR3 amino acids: CASTGSGADSYEQYF. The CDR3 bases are TGTGCCAGCACAGGTTCAGGGGCTGACTCCTACGAGCAGTACTTC.